This T cell receptor (beta chain) is drawn from a study of CD8+CD57+ T cells in acquired aplastic anemia. Across the whole study: Sorted CD4+ and CD8+ cells yielded DNA averaging about 3.1 ug. Healthy donors averaged around 10 million reads for CD4+ cells. Study-wide results and limits: The number of CD8+ CDR3 sequences shared by patients and controls was around 30. Patients and controls had CD8+ Simpson's diversity values that were not significantly distinct.

Genomic DNA, serving as template, underwent TCR beta VDJ and CDR3 profiling. TCRdb re-called the reads with MiXCR, one entry per CDR3 protein. The sample consists of around 170,000 distinct CDR3 sequences, 63% of them appearing once. This clonotype was observed many times. The antigen is unknown. Trimming took 0 bases from V and 2 from J, leaving 7 bases between them. The germline gives CDR1 MGHRA, CDR2 YSYEKL. The CDR3 covers 14 residues. Input material: sorted CD4+, CD8+, or CD8+CD57+ T cells (not recorded which) from PBMCs. This clonotype was sampled from a human donor in good health. The chain couples TRBV4-1 to TRBJ1-1; D is undetermined. The CDR3 loop is CASSQEGRNTEAFF. The CDR3 DNA is TGCGCCAGCAGCCAAGAAGGGCGAAACACTGAAGCTTTCTTT.